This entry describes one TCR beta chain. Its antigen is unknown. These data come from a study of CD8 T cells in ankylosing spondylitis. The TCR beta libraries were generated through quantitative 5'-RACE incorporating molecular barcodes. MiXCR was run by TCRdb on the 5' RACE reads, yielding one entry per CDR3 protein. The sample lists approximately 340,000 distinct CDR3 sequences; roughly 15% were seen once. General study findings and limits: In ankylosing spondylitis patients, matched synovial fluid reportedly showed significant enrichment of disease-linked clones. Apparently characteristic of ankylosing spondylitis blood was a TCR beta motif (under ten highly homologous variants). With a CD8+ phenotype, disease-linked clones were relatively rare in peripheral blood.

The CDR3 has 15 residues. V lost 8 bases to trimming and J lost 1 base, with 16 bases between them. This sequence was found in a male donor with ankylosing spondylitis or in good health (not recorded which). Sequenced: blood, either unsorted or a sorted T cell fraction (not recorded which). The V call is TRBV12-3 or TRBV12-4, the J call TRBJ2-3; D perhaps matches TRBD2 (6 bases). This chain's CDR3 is CASRRGPEGTDTQYF. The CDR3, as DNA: TGTGCCAGCCGGAGGGGCCCTGAGGGCACAGATACGCAGTATTTT.